Listed here is a single TCR beta chain. What it recognizes is unknown. Clones were sequenced by immunoSEQ multiplex PCR, and TCRdb holds only the in-frame ones, with some missing. The sample includes roughly 81,000 clones, about 87% of them seen just once. The sample comes from a study of T cell responses to AZD1222 COVID-19 vaccine. This CDR3 has 14 residues. Germline assignment: CDR1 MDHEN and CDR2 SYDVKM. V dropped 6 bases and J dropped 2; count of bases not matched to a gene: 6. Findings and limits, study-wide: When two AZD1222 doses had been given, Spike-specific TCR breadth and depth rose. Clonal diversity may have been underestimated in mostly white British donors.

This receptor was taken from an adult in good health. Sequencing was performed on peripheral blood, taken on day 0 of AZD1222 vaccination. This rearrangement joins TRBV28 to TRBJ1-2; 7 nucleotides match TRBD1. Here the CDR3 DNA reads TGTGCCAGCAGGGGGCAGGGGGGGAACTATGGCTACACCTTC. It is translated as CASRGQGGNYGYTF.